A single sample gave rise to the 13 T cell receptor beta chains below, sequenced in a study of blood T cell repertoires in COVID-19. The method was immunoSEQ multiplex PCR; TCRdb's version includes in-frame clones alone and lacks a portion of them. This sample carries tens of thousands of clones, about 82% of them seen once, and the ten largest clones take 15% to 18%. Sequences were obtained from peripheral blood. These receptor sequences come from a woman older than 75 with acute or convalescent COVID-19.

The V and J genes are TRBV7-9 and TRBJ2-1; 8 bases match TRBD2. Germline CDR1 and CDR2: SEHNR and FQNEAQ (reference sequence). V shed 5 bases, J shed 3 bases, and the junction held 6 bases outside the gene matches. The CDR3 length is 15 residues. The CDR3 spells CASSPSGLGYNEQFF. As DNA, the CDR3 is TGTGCCAGCAGCCCATCGGGACTAGGCTACAATGAGCAGTTCTTC.

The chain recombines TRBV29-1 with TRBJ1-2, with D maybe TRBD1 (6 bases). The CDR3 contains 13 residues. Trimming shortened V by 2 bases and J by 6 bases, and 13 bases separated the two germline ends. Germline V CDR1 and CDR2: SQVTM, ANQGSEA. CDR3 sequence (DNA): TGCAGCGTTGAATATGGACAGTCCAATGGCTACACCTTC. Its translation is CSVEYGQSNGYTF.

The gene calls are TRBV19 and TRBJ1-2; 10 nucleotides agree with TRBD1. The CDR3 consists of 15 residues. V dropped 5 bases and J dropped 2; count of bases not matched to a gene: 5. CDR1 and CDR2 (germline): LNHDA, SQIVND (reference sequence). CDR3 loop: CASSAPTGGNYGYTF. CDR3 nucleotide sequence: TGTGCCAGTAGTGCACCGACAGGGGGCAACTATGGCTACACCTTC.

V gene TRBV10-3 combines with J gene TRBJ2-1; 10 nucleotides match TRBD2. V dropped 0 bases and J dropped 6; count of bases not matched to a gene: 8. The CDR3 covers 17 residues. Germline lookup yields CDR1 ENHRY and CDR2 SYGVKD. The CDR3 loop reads CAISESSGGPTGNEQFF. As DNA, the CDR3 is TGTGCCATCAGTGAGTCTAGCGGGGGGCCCACCGGCAATGAGCAGTTCTTC.

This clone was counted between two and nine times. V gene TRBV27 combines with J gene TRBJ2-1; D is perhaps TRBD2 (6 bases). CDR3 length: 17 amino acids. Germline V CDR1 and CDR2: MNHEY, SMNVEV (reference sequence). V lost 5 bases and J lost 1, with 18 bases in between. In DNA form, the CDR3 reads TGTGCCAGCAGTGTTCCATTCGCTAGCGCTTCCTACAATGAGCAGTTCTTC. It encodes CASSVPFASASYNEQFF.

Written as DNA, the CDR3 is TGTGCCAGCAGCACCGAGGCGAACTATGGCTACACCTTC. Protein product: CASSTEANYGYTF. The rearrangement links TRBV11-2 to TRBJ1-2; D remains unclear. Deletions cut 5 bases from V and 2 bases from J, with 9 bases between. Germline lookup yields CDR1 SGHAT and CDR2 FQNNGV. The CDR3 has 13 residues.

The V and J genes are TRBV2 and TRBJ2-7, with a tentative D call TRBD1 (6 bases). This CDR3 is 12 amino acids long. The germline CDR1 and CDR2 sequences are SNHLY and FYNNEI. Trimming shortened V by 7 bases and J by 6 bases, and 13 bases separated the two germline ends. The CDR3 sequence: CASTMDSGEQYF. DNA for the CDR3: TGTGCCAGCACCATGGACAGCGGCGAGCAGTACTTC.

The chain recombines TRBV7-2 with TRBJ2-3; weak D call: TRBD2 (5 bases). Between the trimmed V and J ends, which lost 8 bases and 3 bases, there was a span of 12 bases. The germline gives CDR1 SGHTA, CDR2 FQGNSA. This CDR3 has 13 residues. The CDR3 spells CASLAAATDTQYF. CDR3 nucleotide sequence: TGTGCCAGCCTAGCCGCTGCGACAGATACGCAGTATTTT.

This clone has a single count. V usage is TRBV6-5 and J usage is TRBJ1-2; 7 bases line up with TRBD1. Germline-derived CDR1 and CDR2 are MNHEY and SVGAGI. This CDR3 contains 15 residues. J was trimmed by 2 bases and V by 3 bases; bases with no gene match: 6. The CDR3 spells CASSYTTGANYGYTF. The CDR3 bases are TGTGCCAGCAGTTATACAACAGGGGCGAACTATGGCTACACCTTC.

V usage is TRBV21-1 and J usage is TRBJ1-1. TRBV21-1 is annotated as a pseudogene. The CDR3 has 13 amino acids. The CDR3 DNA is TGTGCCAGCAGGGCTTGGAGGAACACTGAAGCTTTCTTT. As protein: CASRAWRNTEAFF.

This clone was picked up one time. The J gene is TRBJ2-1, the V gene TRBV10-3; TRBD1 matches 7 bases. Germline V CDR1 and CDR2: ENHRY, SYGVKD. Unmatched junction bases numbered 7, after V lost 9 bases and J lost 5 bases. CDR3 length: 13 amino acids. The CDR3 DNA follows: TGTGCCATTCGTGGGGACAGCAACAATGAGCAGTTCTTC. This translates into CAIRGDSNNEQFF.

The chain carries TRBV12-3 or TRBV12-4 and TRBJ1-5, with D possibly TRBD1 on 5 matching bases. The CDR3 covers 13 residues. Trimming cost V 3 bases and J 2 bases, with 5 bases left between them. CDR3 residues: CASSFRGNQPQHF. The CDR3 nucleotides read TGTGCCAGCAGTTTCAGGGGCAATCAGCCCCAGCATTTT.

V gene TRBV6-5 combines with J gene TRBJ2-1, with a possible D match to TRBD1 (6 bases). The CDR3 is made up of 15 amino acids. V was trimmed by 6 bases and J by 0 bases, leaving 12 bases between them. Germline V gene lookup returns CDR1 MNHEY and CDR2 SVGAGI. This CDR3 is CASSSGTNSYNEQFF. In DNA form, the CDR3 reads TGTGCCAGCAGCTCCGGGACAAACTCCTACAATGAGCAGTTCTTC.